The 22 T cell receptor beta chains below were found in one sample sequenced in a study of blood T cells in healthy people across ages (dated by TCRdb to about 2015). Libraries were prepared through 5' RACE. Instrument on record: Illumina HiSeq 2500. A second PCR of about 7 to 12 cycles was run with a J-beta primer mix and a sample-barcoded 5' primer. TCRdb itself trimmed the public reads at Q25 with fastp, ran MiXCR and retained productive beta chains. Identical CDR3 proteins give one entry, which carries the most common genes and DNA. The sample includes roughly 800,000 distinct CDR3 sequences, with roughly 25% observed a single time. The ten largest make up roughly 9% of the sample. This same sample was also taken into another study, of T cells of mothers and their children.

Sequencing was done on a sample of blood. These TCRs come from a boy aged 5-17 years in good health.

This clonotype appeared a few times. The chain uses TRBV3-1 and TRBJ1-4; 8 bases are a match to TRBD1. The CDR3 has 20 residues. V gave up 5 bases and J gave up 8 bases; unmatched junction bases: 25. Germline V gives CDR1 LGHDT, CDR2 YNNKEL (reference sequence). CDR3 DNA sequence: TGTGCCAGCAGCACCGAGGACAGGGAGTCCTTGATGGGCCTGGGGGAAAAACTGTTTTTT. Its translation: CASSTEDRESLMGLGEKLFF.

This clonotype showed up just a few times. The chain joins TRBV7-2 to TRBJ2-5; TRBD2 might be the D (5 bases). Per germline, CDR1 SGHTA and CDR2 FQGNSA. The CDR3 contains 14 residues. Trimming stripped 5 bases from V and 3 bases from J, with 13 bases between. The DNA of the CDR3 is TGTGCCAGCAGCACTAGGACTGGAAAAGAGACCCAGTACTTC. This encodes CASSTRTGKETQYF. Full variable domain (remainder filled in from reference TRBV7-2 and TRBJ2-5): GAGVSQSPSNKVTEKGKDVELRCDPISGHTALYWYRQSLGQGLEFLIYFQGNSAPDKSGLPSDRFSAERTGGSVSTLTIQRTQQEDSAVYLCASSTRTGKETQYFGPGTRLLVL.

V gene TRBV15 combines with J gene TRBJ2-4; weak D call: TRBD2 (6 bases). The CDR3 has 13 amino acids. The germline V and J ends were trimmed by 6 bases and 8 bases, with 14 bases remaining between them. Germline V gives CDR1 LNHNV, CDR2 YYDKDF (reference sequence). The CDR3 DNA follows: TGTGCCACCAGTGGTCCATGGAGGGACATTCAGTACTTC. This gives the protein CATSGPWRDIQYF.

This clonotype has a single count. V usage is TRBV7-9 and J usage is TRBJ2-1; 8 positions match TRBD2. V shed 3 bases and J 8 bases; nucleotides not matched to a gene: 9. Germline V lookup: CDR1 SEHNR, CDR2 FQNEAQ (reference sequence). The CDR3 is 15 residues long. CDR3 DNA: TGTGCCAGCAGCTTCTTAGCGGGACTAGAAGATGAGCAGTTCTTC. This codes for CASSFLAGLEDEQFF.

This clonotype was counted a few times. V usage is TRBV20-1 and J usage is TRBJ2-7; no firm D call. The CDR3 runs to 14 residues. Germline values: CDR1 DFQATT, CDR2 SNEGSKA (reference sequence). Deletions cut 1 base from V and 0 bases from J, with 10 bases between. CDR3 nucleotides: TGCAGTGCTAGAGCCCTTAAAGCCTCCTACGAGCAGTACTTC. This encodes CSARALKASYEQYF.

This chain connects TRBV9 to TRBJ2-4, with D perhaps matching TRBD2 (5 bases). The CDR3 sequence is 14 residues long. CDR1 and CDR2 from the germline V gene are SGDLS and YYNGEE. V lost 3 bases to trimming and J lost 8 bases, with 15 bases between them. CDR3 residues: CASSGGQPPDIQYF. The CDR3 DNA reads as TGTGCCAGCAGCGGAGGGCAGCCGCCGGACATTCAGTACTTC.

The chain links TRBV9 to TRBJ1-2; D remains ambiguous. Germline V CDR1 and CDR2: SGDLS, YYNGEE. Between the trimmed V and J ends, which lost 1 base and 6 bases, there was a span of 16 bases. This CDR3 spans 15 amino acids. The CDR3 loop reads CASSVRSGMGDGYTF. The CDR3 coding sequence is TGTGCCAGCAGCGTAAGGTCGGGAATGGGCGATGGCTACACCTTC.

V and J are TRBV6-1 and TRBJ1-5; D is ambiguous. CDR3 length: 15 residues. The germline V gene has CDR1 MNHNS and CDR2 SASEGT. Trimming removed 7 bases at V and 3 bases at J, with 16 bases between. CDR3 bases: TGTGCCAGCACGCCCGTTGAGACGAACAATCAGCCCCAGCATTTT. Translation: CASTPVETNNQPQHF.

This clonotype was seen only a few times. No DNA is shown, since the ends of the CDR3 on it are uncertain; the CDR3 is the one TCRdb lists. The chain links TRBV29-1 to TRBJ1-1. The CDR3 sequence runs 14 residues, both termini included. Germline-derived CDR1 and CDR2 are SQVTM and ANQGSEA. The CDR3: CSVLRALTAHEAFF.

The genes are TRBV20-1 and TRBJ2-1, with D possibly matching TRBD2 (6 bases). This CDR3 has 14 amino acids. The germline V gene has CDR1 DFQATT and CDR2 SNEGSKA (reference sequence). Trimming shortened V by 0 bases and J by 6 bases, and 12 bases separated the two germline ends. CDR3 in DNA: TGCAGTGCTAGAGATAAACTAGCAAGCAATGAGCAGTTCTTC. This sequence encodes CSARDKLASNEQFF.

Written as DNA, the CDR3 is TGCAGTGCTAGAGATTCTCAGGGAGCCTCCTACGAGCAGTACTTC. It specifies CSARDSQGASYEQYF. This rearrangement joins TRBV20-1 to TRBJ2-5; D is tentatively TRBD1 or TRBD2 (5 bases each). The DNA end is more similar to TRBJ2-7, so the J call may be wrong. CDR1 and CDR2 from the germline V gene are DFQATT and SNEGSKA (reference sequence). This CDR3 region has 15 residues.

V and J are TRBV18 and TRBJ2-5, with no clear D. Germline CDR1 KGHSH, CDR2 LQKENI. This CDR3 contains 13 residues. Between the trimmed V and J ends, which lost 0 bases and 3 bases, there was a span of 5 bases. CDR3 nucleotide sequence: TGTGCCAGCTCACCACCGACAAAAGAGACCCAGTACTTC. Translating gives CASSPPTKETQYF. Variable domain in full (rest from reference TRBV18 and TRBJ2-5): NAGVMQNPRHLVRRRGQEARLRCSPMKGHSHVYWYRQLPEEGLKFMVYLQKENIIDESGMPKERFSAEFPKEGPSILRIQQVVRGDSAAYFCASSPPTKETQYFGPGTRLLVL.

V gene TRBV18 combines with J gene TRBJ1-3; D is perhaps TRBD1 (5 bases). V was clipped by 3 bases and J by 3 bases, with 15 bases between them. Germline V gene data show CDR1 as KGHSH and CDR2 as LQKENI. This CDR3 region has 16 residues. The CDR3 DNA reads TGTGCCAGCTCACCTTCGACCCAGGGTTTTGGAAACACCATATATTTT. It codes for CASSPSTQGFGNTIYF.

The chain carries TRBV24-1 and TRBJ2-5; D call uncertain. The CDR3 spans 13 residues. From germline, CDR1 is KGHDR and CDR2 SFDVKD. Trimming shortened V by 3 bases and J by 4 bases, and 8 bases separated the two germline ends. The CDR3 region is CATSDKPGETQYF. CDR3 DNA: TGTGCCACCAGTGATAAGCCCGGAGAGACCCAGTACTTC.

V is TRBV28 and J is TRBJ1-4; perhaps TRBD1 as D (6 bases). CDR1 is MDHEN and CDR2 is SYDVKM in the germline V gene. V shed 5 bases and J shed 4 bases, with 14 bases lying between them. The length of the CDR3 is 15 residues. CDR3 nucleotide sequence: TGTGCCAGCAGTACGAGACAGGATTTTAATGAAAAACTGTTTTTT. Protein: CASSTRQDFNEKLFF.

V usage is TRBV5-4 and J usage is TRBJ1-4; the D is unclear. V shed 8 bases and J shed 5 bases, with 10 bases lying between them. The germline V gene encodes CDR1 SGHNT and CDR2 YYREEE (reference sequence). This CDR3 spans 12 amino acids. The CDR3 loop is CARGCGNEKLFF. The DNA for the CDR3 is TGTGCCAGGGGATGTGGGAATGAAAAACTGTTTTTT. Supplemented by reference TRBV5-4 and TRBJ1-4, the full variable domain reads ETGVTQSPTHLIKTRGQQVTLRCSSQSGHNTVSWYQQALGQGPQFIFQYYREEENGRGNFPPRFSGLQFPNYSSELNVNALELDDSALYLCARGCGNEKLFFGSGTQLSVL.

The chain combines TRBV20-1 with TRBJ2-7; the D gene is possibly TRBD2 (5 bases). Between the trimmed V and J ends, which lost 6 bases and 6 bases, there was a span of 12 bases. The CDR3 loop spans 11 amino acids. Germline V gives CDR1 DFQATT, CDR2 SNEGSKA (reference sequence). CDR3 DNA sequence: TGCAGTGCGGAGGTTTCTACCGAGCAGTACTTC. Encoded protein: CSAEVSTEQYF.

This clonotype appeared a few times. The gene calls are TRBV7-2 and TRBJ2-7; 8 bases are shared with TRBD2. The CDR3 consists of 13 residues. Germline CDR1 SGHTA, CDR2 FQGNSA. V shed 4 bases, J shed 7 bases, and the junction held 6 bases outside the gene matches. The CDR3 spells CASSSGLASEQYF. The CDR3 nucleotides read TGTGCCAGCAGCTCCGGACTAGCAAGTGAGCAGTACTTC.

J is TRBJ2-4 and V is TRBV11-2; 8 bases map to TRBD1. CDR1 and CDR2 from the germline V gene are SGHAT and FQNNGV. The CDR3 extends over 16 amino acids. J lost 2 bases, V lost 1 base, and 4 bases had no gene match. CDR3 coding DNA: TGTGCCAGCAGCTTAGTGGGACAGGTACCCAAAAACATTCAGTACTTC. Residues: CASSLVGQVPKNIQYF. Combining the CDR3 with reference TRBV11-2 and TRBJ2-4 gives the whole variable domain EAGVAQSPRYKIIEKRQSVAFWCNPISGHATLYWYQQILGQGPKLLIQFQNNGVVDDSQLPKDRFSAERLKGVDSTLKIQPAKLEDSAVYLCASSLVGQVPKNIQYFGAGTRLSVL.

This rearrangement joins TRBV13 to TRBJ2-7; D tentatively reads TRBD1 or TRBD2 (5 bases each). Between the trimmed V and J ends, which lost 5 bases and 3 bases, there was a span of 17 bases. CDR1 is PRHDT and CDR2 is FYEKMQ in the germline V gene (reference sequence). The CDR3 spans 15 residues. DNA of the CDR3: TGTGCCAGCAGCCCTGGGGGAGAGGGTGGCTACGAGCAGTACTTC. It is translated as CASSPGGEGGYEQYF.

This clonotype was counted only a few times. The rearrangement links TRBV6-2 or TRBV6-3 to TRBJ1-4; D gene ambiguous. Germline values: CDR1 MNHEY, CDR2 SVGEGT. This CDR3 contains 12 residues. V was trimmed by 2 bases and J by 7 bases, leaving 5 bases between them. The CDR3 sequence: CASSYTGEKLFF. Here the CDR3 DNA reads TGTGCCAGCAGTTACACTGGTGAAAAACTGTTTTTT.

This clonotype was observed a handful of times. The CDR3 reads CASSLARGLNQPQHF. The CDR3 coding sequence is TGTGCCAGCAGCTTAGCCAGGGGCCTCAATCAGCCCCAGCATTTT. The chain carries TRBV7-2 and TRBJ1-5, with D perhaps TRBD1 (6 bases). V lost 0 bases and J lost 3, with 9 bases in between. The CDR3 sequence is 15 residues long. Per the germline V gene, CDR1 is SGHTA and CDR2 is FQGNSA.